The T cell receptor (beta chain) described here comes from a study of blood T cell repertoires in COVID-19. This clone was picked up a small number of times. The CDR3 totals 15 residues. Germline values: CDR1 SGHTA, CDR2 FQGNSA. V was trimmed by 5 bases and J by 4 bases, leaving 17 bases between them. Only in-frame clones appear in the TCRdb table, and some are missing; sequencing was by immunoSEQ multiplex PCR. The sample lists around 180,000 clones, about 88% seen once, with 25% to 30% in the top ten. The chain combines TRBV7-2 with TRBJ1-1; tentative D call: TRBD1 (5 bases). What was sequenced was peripheral blood. The TCR originated in a man between 60 and 75 years old with acute or convalescent COVID-19. The CDR3 here is CASSPRWAGGTEAFF. CDR3 DNA sequence: TGTGCCAGCAGCCCACGATGGGCGGGGGGCACTGAAGCTTTCTTT.